This entry lists 19 T cell receptor beta chains sequenced from one sample in a study of cytomegalovirus exposure and HLA in healthy donors. Primers for the PCR totalled 60 Vbeta and 13 Jbeta. Sequenced by immunoSEQ multiplex PCR; TCRdb stores in-frame clones only, minus some. This sample's table reports some 160,000 clones. The sequencing input was PBMCs. The receptors stem from a man aged 25 to 45 in good health and CMV-seronegative.

The chain employs TRBV6-5 and TRBJ2-7, with 8 bases lining up with TRBD2. The CDR3 totals 14 residues. CDR1 is MNHEY and CDR2 is SVGAGI in the germline V gene. V lost 5 bases to trimming and J lost 1 base; unmatched junction nucleotides: 4. CDR3 sequence: CASSPGGGSYEQYF. In DNA, the CDR3 is TGTGCCAGCAGTCCCGGGGGGGGTTCCTACGAGCAGTACTTC.

V gene TRBV6-4 combines with J gene TRBJ2-7; maybe TRBD1 (5 bases). Germline CDR1 and CDR2: MRHNA and SNTAGT. V lost 6 bases, J lost 3 bases, and 21 bases lay in between. The CDR3 contains 16 residues. The CDR3 here is CASSPPNDSLFYEQYF. CDR3 coding DNA: TGTGCCAGCAGCCCCCCCAACGACAGCCTCTTCTACGAGCAGTACTTC.

V gene TRBV25-1 combines with J gene TRBJ1-4, with D unclear. Germline lookup yields CDR1 MGHDK and CDR2 SYGVNS. This CDR3 has 13 amino acids. Trimming removed 6 bases at V and 7 bases at J, with 12 bases between. This CDR3 reads CASRGEVGEKLFF. The DNA for the CDR3 is TGTGCCAGCAGGGGTGAGGTGGGTGAAAAACTGTTTTTT.

The chain joins TRBV7-2 to TRBJ1-4; maybe TRBD1 (5 bases). This CDR3 has 15 amino acids. Trimming removed 4 bases at V and 0 bases at J, with 9 bases between. Germline V gene lookup returns CDR1 SGHTA and CDR2 FQGNSA. CDR3 DNA: TGTGCCAGCAGCTCATCACAGGCAACTAATGAAAAACTGTTTTTT. As protein: CASSSSQATNEKLFF.

This sequence joins TRBV19 and TRBJ1-4, with a tentative D call TRBD1 (6 bases). In germline, CDR1 is LNHDA, CDR2 SQIVND (reference sequence). This CDR3 is built from 13 residues. The V end was cut by 3 bases, the J end by 7 bases, with 9 bases between. CDR3 nucleotide sequence: TGTGCCAGTAGTATCAGGGGCGGTGAAAAACTGTTTTTT. Translation: CASSIRGGEKLFF. Full variable domain (rest looked up from reference TRBV19 and TRBJ1-4): DGGITQSPKYLFRKEGQNVTLSCEQNLNHDAMYWYRQDPGQGLRLIYYSQIVNDFQKGDIAEGYSVSREKKESFPLTVTSAQKNPTAFYLCASSIRGGEKLFFGSGTQLSVL.

V gene TRBV4-3 combines with J gene TRBJ2-2; maybe TRBD1 (5 bases). Trimming removed 2 bases from V and 1 base from J, with 14 bases in between. CDR1 is LGHNA, CDR2 YSLEER, per germline. The CDR3 runs 17 residues. The CDR3 region is CASSQFSRTGNTGELFF. In DNA form, the CDR3 reads TGCGCCAGCAGCCAATTCTCTCGAACAGGGAACACCGGGGAGCTGTTTTTT.

This chain joins TRBV7-7 and TRBJ2-1, with 7 bases identical to TRBD2. The germline gives CDR1 SSHAT, CDR2 FNYEAQ (reference sequence). This CDR3 spans 16 amino acids. Trimming removed 1 base from V and 6 bases from J; junction bases left unmatched: 9. The CDR3 DNA is TGTGCCAGCAGCTTAGAAGTCGGGAGGAGGGCCAATGAGCAGTTCTTC. Translation: CASSLEVGRRANEQFF.

V gene TRBV29-1 combines with J gene TRBJ2-2, with a possible D match to TRBD1 (6 bases). Germline V CDR1 and CDR2: SQVTM, ANQGSEA. The V and J ends lost 7 bases and 3 bases respectively, with 15 bases between them. The CDR3 runs 14 residues. CDR3 bases: TGCAGCGCTCTCAGGGGTTTTGACACCGGGGAGCTGTTTTTT. Its protein is CSALRGFDTGELFF.

The genes are TRBV2 and TRBJ1-5; maybe TRBD1 (5 bases). This CDR3 is built from 13 residues. Between the trimmed V and J ends, which lost 5 bases and 4 bases, there was a span of 9 bases. CDR1 is SNHLY and CDR2 is FYNNEI in the germline V gene. CDR3 sequence (DNA): TGTGCCAGCAGTAGGGCAGGGAATCAGCCCCAGCATTTT. Its translation is CASSRAGNQPQHF. The whole variable domain, remainder taken from reference TRBV2 and TRBJ1-5, is EPEVTQTPSHQVTQMGQEVILRCVPISNHLYFYWYRQILGQKVEFLVSFYNNEISEKSEIFDDQFSVERPDGSNFTLKIRSTKLEDSAMYFCASSRAGNQPQHFGDGTRLSIL.

The rearrangement links TRBV6-5 to TRBJ2-6, with D unresolved. Per germline, CDR1 MNHEY and CDR2 SVGAGI. The CDR3 length is 14 residues. The germline V and J ends were trimmed by 2 bases and 5 bases, with 7 bases remaining between them. CDR3 nucleotide sequence: TGTGCCAGCAGTTACCGTGCGTGGGCCAACGTCCTGACTTTC. Translating it yields CASSYRAWANVLTF.

This chain uses TRBV5-1 with TRBJ2-5, with 12 bases fitting TRBD2. The length of the CDR3 is 14 residues. The junction had 1 base not matched to a gene; V was cut back by 3 bases and J by 4 bases. The germline V gene encodes CDR1 SGHRS and CDR2 YFSETQ. CDR3 DNA: TGCGCCAGCAGCTGGGGACTAGCGGGAGAGACCCAGTACTTC. It translates to CASSWGLAGETQYF.

J is TRBJ1-4 and V is TRBV5-1; no clear D. Trimming pared 2 bases from V and 6 bases from J, leaving 14 bases between. The CDR3 consists of 15 residues. Germline V gene lookup returns CDR1 SGHRS and CDR2 YFSETQ. The CDR3 region is CASSFLSNADEKLFF. The CDR3 coding sequence is TGCGCCAGCAGCTTTCTAAGTAACGCGGATGAAAAACTGTTTTTT. Filled out from reference TRBV5-1 and TRBJ1-4, the complete variable domain reads KAGVTQTPRYLIKTRGQQVTLSCSPISGHRSVSWYQQTPGQGLQFLFEYFSETQRNKGNFPGRFSGRQFSNSRSEMNVSTLELGDSALYLCASSFLSNADEKLFFGSGTQLSVL.

V is TRBV6-5 and J is TRBJ2-3; D is possibly TRBD1 (5 bases). CDR3 length: 13 amino acids. V lost 4 bases and J lost 5, with 10 bases in between. The V gene's germline CDR1 is MNHEY and CDR2 SVGAGI. The CDR3 reads CASSFPQGDTQYF. CDR3 nucleotides: TGTGCCAGCAGTTTTCCTCAGGGAGATACGCAGTATTTT.

This chain joins TRBV11-2 and TRBJ1-2; D is undetermined. The ends were cut back, 5 bases at V and 4 bases at J, with 14 bases in the middle. The CDR3 has 14 amino acids. CDR1 is SGHAT and CDR2 is FQNNGV in the germline V gene. The CDR3 nucleotides read TGTGCCAGCAGCCTGGGCGGGGAGGCCTATGGCTACACCTTC. Protein: CASSLGGEAYGYTF. The entire variable domain, with the rest obtained from reference TRBV11-2 and TRBJ1-2, is as follows: EAGVAQSPRYKIIEKRQSVAFWCNPISGHATLYWYQQILGQGPKLLIQFQNNGVVDDSQLPKDRFSAERLKGVDSTLKIQPAKLEDSAVYLCASSLGGEAYGYTFGSGTRLTVV.

The chain is built from TRBV19 and TRBJ1-2, with 8 bases lining up with TRBD1. J gave up 1 base and V 7 bases, and 14 bases lay outside the gene matches. This CDR3 comprises 17 residues. Germline V gives CDR1 LNHDA, CDR2 SQIVND (reference sequence). CDR3 region: CASNHPPTGANNYGYTF. DNA of the CDR3: TGTGCCAGTAACCACCCCCCGACAGGGGCGAATAACTATGGCTACACCTTC.

The chain is built from TRBV10-2 and TRBJ2-3; TRBD2 might be the D (5 bases). The CDR3 has 15 amino acids. Between the trimmed V and J ends, which lost 3 bases and 2 bases, there was a span of 12 bases. Germline CDR1 reads WSHSY; CDR2 reads SAAADI. CDR3 protein: CASSDWGANTDTQYF. CDR3 DNA: TGCGCCAGCAGTGACTGGGGAGCCAACACAGATACGCAGTATTTT.

This chain uses TRBV11-2 with TRBJ2-7; 9 bases are shared with TRBD2. Germline loops: CDR1 SGHAT, CDR2 FQNNGV. The CDR3 consists of 18 residues. Trimming took 5 bases from V and 3 from J; bases not matched to a gene: 17. The CDR3 protein is CASSPGRTLAGPLYEQYF. CDR3 nucleotide sequence: TGTGCCAGCAGCCCGGGACGCACACTAGCGGGCCCCCTCTACGAGCAGTACTTC. The full variable domain, in which reference TRBV11-2 and TRBJ2-7 provide the parts outside the CDR3, is EAGVAQSPRYKIIEKRQSVAFWCNPISGHATLYWYQQILGQGPKLLIQFQNNGVVDDSQLPKDRFSAERLKGVDSTLKIQPAKLEDSAVYLCASSPGRTLAGPLYEQYFGPGTRLTVT.

The rearrangement joins TRBV6-1 to TRBJ1-5; a possible D gene is TRBD1 (5 bases). Germline V gene sequence: CDR1 MNHNS, CDR2 SASEGT. This CDR3 has 15 residues. Trimming took off 1 base at V and 3 bases at J, with 10 bases between the two ends. The CDR3 is CASSEGPGYNQPQHF. For the CDR3, the DNA is TGTGCCAGCAGTGAAGGACCAGGGTACAATCAGCCCCAGCATTTT.

The V gene is TRBV5-4, the J gene TRBJ2-7; no reliable D call. The V and J ends lost 0 bases and 3 bases respectively, with 7 bases between them. CDR3 size: 13 residues. Germline V gene sequence: CDR1 SGHNT, CDR2 YYREEE (reference sequence). The DNA of the CDR3 is TGTGCCAGCAGCTTGGGGTCAGTCTACGAGCAGTACTTC. Residues: CASSLGSVYEQYF.